The TCR beta chain under discussion was sequenced for a study of CD4 T cells in relation to SARS-CoV-2 and coronaviruses. Profiled with immunoSEQ multiplex PCR; TCRdb holds only in-frame clones, not every one. The data contain about 65,000 clones, approximately 87% of them singletons. Unexposed donor CD4+ T cells date from about 2010-2018, before the COVID-19 pandemic. Study-level points and caveats: Approximately 65% of donors had memory CD4+ clonotypes crossrecognizing SARS-CoV-2 and common cold coronavirus spike. No donor gave both pre-pandemic and post-infection samples. Culture-expanded clones reflect memory recall rather than primary priming during culture.

Concerning this clone: What it recognizes is unknown.

V shed 3 bases and J shed 10 bases, with 11 bases lying between them. CDR3 length: 12 amino acids. The V gene's germline CDR1 is SGHRS and CDR2 YFSETQ. The chain joins TRBV5-1 to TRBJ2-1, with D maybe TRBD1 (6 bases). This TCR was recovered from a human donor in good health. The sample was memory CD4+ T cells from PBMCs. The CDR3 protein is CASSWTAGEQFF. The CDR3 nucleotides read TGCGCCAGCAGCTGGACAGCTGGAGAGCAGTTCTTC.